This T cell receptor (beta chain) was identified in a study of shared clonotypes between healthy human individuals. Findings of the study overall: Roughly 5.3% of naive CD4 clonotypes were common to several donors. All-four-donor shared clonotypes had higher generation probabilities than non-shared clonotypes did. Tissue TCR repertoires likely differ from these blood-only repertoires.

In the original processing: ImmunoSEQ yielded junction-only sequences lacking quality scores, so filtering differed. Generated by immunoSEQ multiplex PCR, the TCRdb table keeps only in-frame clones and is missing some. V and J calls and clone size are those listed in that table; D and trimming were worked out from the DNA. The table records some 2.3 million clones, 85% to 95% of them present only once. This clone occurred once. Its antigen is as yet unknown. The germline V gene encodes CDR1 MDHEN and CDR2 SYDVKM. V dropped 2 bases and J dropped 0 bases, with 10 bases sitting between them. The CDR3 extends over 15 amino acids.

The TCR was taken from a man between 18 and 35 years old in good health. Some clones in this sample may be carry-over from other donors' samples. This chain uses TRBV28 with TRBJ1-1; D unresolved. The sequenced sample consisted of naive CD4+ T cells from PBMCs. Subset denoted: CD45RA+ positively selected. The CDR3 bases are TGTGCCAGCAGTTTACTGCCGGGAATGAACACTGAAGCTTTCTTT. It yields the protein CASSLLPGMNTEAFF.